The sequence of this T cell receptor beta chain was determined in a study of metastatic and nonmetastatic thyroid tumors. On the study more broadly: Repertoires from malignant and benign thyroid patients were compared across blood and tumor or nodule tissue.

Thyroid surgery was preceded by no treatment in any patient. The V and J ends lost 2 bases and 4 bases respectively, with 15 bases between them. Per germline, CDR1 MNHEY and CDR2 SVGEGT. The CDR3 runs to 16 residues. This clone came up many times. TCRdb re-called the PCR reads through MiXCR. This sample has roughly 61,000 clones; approximately 4% occur once, and the top ten carry around 20%. Sequencing used blood. This sequence was found in a female donor with papillary thyroid cancer or a benign thyroid nodule (not recorded which). Some clones in this sample may be carry-over from other donors' samples. The J gene is TRBJ2-1, the V gene TRBV6-2 or TRBV6-3; no clear D gene. CDR3 in DNA: TGTGCCAGCAGTTACCTGGCTACCGTTGAATACAATGAGCAGTTCTTC. Translating it yields CASSYLATVEYNEQFF.